The clone carrying this T cell receptor beta chain was recorded at least ten times. Samples came from patients with localized non-small cell lung adenocarcinoma. The sample belongs to a study of CD4 and CD8 cells across lung adenocarcinoma regions. V lost 3 bases to trimming and J lost 2 bases, with 9 bases between them. CDR1 is MNHEY, CDR2 SVGAGI, per germline. The CDR3 covers 14 residues. One entry per CDR3 protein results from TCRdb running MiXCR on the PCR reads. The data hold 9,500 to 15,000 distinct CDR3 sequences, with around 50% observed a single time. The sequenced material came from CD8+ T cells from the margin of a lung tumor. The sequence was collected from a female donor with lung adenocarcinoma. The CD4 and CD8 labels of this study may be unreliable. This rearrangement joins TRBV6-5 to TRBJ2-3; D might be TRBD2 (6 bases). For the CDR3, the DNA is TGTGCCAGCAGTTATTGGGACTTCACAGATACGCAGTATTTT. Encoded protein: CASSYWDFTDTQYF.